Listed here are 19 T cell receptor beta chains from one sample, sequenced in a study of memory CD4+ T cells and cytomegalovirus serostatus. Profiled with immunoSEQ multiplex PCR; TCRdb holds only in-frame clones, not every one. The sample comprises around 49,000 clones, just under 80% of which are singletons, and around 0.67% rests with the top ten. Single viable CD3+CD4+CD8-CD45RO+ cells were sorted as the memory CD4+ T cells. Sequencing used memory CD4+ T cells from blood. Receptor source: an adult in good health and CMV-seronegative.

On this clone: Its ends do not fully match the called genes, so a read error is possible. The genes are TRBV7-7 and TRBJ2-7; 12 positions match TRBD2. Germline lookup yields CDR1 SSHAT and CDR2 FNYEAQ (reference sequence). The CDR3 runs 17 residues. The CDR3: CASSLAILAGGAYEQYF. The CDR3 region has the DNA TGTGCTAGCAGCTTAGCTATACTAGCGGGAGGAGCCTACGAGCAGTACTTC.

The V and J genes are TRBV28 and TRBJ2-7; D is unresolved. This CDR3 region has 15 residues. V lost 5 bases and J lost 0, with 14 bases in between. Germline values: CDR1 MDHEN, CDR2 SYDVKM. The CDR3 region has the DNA TGTGCCAGCAGTCCTCCGACAAGTAGCTCCTACGAGCAGTACTTC. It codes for CASSPPTSSSYEQYF.

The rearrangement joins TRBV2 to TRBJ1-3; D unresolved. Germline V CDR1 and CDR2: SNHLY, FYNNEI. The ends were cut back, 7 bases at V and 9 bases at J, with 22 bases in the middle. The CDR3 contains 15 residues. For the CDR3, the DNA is TGTGCCAGCACCCAGTCCCCGTTTTTCGGCGGCACCATATATTTT. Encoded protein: CASTQSPFFGGTIYF.

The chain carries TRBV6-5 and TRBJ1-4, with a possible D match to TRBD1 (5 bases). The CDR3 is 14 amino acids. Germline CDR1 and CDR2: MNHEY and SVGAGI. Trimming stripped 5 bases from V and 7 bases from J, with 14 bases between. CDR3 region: CASSTGLHPEKLFF. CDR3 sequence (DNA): TGTGCCAGCAGTACGGGACTACACCCTGAAAAACTGTTTTTT.

In DNA, the CDR3 is TGTGCCAGTAGGATCGGGAGTTATGGCTACACCTTC. Translating it yields CASRIGSYGYTF. This chain uses TRBV19 with TRBJ1-2; D remains ambiguous. The CDR3 covers 12 residues. Trimming pared 6 bases from V and 5 bases from J, leaving 10 bases between. Germline V gives CDR1 LNHDA, CDR2 SQIVND (reference sequence). The full variable domain, rest sourced from reference TRBV19 and TRBJ1-2, is DGGITQSPKYLFRKEGQNVTLSCEQNLNHDAMYWYRQDPGQGLRLIYYSQIVNDFQKGDIAEGYSVSREKKESFPLTVTSAQKNPTAFYLCASRIGSYGYTFGSGTRLTVV.

This CDR3 reads CASSSPIKDRDNEQFF. In DNA, the CDR3 is TGTGCCAGCAGTTCGCCTATCAAGGACAGAGACAATGAGCAGTTCTTC. V and J are TRBV28 and TRBJ2-1; TRBD1 might be the D (6 bases). V was shortened by 4 bases and J by 5 bases, with 18 bases between the two germline ends. Germline CDR1 and CDR2: MDHEN and SYDVKM. CDR3 length equals 16 residues.

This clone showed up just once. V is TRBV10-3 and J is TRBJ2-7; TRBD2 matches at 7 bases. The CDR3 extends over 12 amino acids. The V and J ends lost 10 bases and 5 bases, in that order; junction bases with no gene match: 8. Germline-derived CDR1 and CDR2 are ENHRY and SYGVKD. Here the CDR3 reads CANSRGVDEQYF. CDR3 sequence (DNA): TGTGCCAACTCACGGGGGGTCGACGAGCAGTACTTC.

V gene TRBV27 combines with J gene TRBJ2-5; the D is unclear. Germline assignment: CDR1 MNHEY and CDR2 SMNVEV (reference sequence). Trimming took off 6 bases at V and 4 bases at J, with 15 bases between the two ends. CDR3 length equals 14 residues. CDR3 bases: TGTGCCAGCAGCGATGACTTAACCCGAGAGACCCAGTACTTC. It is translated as CASSDDLTRETQYF.

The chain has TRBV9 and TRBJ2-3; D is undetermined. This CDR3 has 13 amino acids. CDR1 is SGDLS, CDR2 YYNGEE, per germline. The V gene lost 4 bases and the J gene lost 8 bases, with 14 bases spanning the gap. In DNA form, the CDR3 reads TGTGCCAGCAGCCCGGACCACGGCGGTACGCAGTATTTT. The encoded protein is CASSPDHGGTQYF.

The CDR3 DNA reads TGTGCCAGCAGCTTATGGCCTGGGAAAGAGACCCAGTACTTC. This sequence encodes CASSLWPGKETQYF. The chain combines TRBV7-9 with TRBJ2-5; unclear D gene. Trimming stripped 2 bases from V and 3 bases from J, with 10 bases between. CDR1 is SEHNR and CDR2 is FQNEAQ in the germline V gene (reference sequence). The CDR3 has 14 residues.

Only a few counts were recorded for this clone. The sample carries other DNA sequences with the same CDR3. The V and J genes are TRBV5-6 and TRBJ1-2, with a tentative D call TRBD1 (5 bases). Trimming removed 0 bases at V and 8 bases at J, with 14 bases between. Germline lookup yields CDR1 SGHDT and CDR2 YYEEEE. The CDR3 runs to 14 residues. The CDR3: CASSLGPQGGGYTF. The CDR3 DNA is TGTGCCAGCAGCTTGGGTCCCCAGGGCGGCGGCTACACCTTC.

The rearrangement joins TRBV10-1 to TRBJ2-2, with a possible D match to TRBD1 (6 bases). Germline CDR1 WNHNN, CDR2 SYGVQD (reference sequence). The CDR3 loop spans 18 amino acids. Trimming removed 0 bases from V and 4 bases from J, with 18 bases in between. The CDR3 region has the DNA TGCGCCAGCAGTGAGTCTGGGAATACAGGGAGTCGCACCGGGGAGCTGTTTTTT. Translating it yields CASSESGNTGSRTGELFF.

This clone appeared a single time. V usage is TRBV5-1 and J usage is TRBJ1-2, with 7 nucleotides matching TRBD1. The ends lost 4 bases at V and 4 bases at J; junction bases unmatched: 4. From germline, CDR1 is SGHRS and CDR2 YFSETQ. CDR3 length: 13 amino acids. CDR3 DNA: TGCGCCAGCAGCGCGGGACAGCTCTATGGCTACACCTTC. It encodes CASSAGQLYGYTF.

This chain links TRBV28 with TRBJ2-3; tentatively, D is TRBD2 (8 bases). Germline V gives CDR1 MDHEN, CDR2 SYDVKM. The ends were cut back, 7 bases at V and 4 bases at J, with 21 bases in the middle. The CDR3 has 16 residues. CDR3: CASNSRGTGGSDTQYF. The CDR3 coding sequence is TGTGCCAGCAACTCCAGGGGGACGGGAGGGTCAGATACGCAGTATTTT.

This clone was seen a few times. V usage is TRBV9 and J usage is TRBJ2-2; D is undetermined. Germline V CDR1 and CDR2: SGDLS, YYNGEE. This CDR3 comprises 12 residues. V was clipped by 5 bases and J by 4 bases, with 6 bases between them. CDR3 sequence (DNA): TGTGCCAGCAGAGGATTCACCGGGGAGCTGTTTTTT. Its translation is CASRGFTGELFF.

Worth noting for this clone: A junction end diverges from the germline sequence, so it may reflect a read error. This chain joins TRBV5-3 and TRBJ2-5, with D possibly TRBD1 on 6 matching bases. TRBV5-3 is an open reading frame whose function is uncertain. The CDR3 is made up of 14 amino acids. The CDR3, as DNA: TGTGCCAGAAGCTTGGGGCAGGGGCAAGGGACCCAGTACTTC. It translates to CARSLGQGQGTQYF.

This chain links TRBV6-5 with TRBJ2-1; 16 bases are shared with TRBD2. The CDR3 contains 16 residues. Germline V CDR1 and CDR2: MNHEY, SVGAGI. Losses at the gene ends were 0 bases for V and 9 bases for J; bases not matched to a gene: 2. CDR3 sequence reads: CASSYSGLAGGGEQFF. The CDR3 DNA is TGTGCCAGCAGTTACTCGGGACTAGCGGGAGGGGGTGAGCAGTTCTTC.

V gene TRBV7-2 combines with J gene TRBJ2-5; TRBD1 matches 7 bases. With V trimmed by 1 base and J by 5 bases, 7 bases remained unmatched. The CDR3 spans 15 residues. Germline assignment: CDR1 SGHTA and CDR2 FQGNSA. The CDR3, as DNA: TGTGCCAGCAGCTTAGGACAGGGTGTCGCGGAGACCCAGTACTTC. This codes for CASSLGQGVAETQYF.

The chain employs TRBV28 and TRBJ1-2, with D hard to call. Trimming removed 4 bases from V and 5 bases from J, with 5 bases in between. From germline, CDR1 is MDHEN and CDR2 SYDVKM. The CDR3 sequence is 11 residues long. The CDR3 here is CASSYLYGYTF. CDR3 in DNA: TGTGCCAGCAGTTACCTTTATGGCTACACCTTC.